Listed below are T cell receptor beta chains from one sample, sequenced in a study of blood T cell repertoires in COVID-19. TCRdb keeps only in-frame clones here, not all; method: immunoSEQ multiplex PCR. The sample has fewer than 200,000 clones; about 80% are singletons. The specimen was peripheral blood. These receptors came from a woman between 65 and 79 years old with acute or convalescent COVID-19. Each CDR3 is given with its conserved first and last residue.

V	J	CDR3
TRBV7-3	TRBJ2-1	CASSLGAANNEQFF
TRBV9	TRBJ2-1	CASSVTSAEGEQFF
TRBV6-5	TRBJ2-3	CASSYRTGTDTQYF
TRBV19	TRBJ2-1	CASSATSGRYNEQFF
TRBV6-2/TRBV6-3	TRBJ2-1	CASSSTGSHEQFF
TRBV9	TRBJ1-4	CASSPRRSGSNEKLFF
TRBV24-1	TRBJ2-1	CATSDFGAASYNEQFF
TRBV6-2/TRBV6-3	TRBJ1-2	CASSTSGQVYGYTF
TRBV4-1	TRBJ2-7	CASSQARLAGSYEQYF
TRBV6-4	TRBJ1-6	CASSDLAGGRSPLHF
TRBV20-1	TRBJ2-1	CSASFSVSSYNEQFF
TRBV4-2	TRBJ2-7	CASSRDISYEQYF
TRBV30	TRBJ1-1	CAWSHALGLEAFF
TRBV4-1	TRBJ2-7	CASSQEGAATSYEQYF
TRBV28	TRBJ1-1	CASSLYPGGGDTEAFF
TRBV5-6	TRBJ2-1	CASSLGAETYYNEQFF
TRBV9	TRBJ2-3	CASSVVTDTQYF
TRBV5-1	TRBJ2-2	CASSLGRGARGTGELFF
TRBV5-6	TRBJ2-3	CASSLWRSSTDTQYF
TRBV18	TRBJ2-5	CASSPSGTGVETQYF
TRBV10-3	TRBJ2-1	CAIGLRGNEQFF
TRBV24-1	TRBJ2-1	CATSDTKGTEQYNEQFF
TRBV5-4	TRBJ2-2	CASSLGPGTSGSLATGELFF
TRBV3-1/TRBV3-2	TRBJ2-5	CASTIQAGEETQYF
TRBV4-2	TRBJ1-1	CASSQDHVVRGSQAFF
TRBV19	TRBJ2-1	CASSNGYNEQFF
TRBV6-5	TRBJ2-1	CASRDRDRWDNEQFF
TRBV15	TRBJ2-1	CATSRGVTSGNEQFF
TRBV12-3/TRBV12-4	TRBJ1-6	CASSQGNFSPLHF
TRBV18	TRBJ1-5	CASSDNRNQPQHF
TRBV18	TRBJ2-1	CASSPSTGSASYNEQFF
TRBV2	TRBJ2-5	CASSWDSKETQYF
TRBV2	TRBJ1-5	CASSGQGNQPQHF
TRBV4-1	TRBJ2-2	CASSQGPGQGASIGELFF
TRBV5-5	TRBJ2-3	CASSLAAGEAQYF
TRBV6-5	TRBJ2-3	CASSGTSGNTDTQYF
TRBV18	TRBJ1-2	CASSPGGPYGYTF
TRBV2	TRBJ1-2	CASKTGRGDYGYTF
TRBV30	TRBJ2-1	CASIPSGRLGEQFF
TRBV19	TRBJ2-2	CASLTTGGTGELFF
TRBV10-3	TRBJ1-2	CAISRQDPNYGYTF
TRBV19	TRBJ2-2	CASSMSGGVITGELFF
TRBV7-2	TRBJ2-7	CASSLQPTGIQQYF
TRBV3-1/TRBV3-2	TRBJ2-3	CASSRTKPGLAGDTDTQYF
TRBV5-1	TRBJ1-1	CASSLGTAMNTEAFF
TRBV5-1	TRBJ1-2	CASSFTGDGYTF
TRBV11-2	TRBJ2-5	CASSLGPEETQYF
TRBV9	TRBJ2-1	CASSVGGDSNEQFF
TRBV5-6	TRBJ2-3	CASRNSTTGSAGPQYF
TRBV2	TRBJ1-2	CASMRQNYGYTF
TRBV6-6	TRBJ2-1	CASRRDRDLHNEQFF
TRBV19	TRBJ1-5	CASSILQNQPQHF
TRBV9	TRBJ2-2	CASSVAGGPGELFF
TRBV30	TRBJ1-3	CAWQRQGNTIYF
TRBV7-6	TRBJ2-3	CASSLRYGQVRDTQYF
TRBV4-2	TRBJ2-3	CASSHDRAGGGTDTQYF
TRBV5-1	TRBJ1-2	CASSLEGGDYGYTF
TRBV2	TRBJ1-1	CASSVPRTGKTEAFF